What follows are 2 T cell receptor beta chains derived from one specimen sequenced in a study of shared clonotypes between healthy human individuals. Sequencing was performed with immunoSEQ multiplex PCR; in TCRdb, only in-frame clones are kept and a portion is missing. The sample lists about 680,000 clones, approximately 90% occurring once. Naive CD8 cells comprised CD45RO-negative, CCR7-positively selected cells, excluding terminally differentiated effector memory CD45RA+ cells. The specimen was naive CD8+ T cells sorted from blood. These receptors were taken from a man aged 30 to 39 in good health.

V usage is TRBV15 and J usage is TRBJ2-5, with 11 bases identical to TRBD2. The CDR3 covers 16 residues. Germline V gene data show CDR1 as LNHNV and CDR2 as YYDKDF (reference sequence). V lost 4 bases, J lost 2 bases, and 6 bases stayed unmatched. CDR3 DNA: TGTGCCACCAGCACACTAGCGGGAGAGTGGCAAGAGACCCAGTACTTC. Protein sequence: CATSTLAGEWQETQYF.

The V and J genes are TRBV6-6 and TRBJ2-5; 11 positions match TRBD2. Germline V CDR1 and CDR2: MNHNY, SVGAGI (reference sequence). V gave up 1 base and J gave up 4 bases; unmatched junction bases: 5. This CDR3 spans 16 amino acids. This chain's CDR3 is CASSYLAGGPAETQYF. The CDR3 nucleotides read TGTGCCAGCAGTTACTTAGCGGGAGGGCCGGCAGAGACCCAGTACTTC.